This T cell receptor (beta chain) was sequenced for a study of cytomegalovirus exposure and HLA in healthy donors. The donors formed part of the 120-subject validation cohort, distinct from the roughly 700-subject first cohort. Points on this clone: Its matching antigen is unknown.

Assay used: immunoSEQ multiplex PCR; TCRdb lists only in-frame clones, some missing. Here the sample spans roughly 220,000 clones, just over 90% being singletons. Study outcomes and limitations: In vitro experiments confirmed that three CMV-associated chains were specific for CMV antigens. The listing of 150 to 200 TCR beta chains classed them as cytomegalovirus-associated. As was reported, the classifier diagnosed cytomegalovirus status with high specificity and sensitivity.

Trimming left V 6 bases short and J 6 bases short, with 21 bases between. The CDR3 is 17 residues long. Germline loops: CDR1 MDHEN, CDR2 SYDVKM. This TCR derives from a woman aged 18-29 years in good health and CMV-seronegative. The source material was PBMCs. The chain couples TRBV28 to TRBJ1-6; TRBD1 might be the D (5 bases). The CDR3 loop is CASRVEQGIGANSPLHF. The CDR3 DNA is TGTGCCAGCAGGGTTGAGCAGGGTATTGGGGCTAATTCACCCCTCCACTTT.